These T cell receptor beta chains were read from a single sample in a study of T cells in Graves' hyperthyroidism and ophthalmopathy. TCRdb reprocessed the multiplex PCR reads via MiXCR and lists one record per CDR3 protein. Among 730,000 or so distinct CDR3 sequences, 18% were seen once, and the ten largest hold 16%. The specimen sequenced was blood. The receptors stem from a woman between 50 and 59 years old with Graves' hyperthyroidism that later progressed to Graves' ophthalmopathy. The CDR3 runs from the conserved cysteine through the conserved F or W. A D gene is named only where the DNA matches it firmly. Some rows have no size entry. The others give once, few or many, or a class for an expanded clone.

v_gene: TRBV30
abundance: few
j_gene: TRBJ1-1
d_gene: -
CDR3aa: CAWSVRGAPVGFF
CDR3nt: TGTGCCTGGAGTGTTCGGGGGGCGCCTGTCGGTTTCTTT

v_gene: TRBV12-3/TRBV12-4
abundance: many
j_gene: TRBJ2-5
d_gene: TRBD1
CDR3aa: CASSFGTAETQYF
CDR3nt: TGTGCCAGCAGTTTTGGGACAGCAGAGACCCAGTACTTC

v_gene: TRBV20-1
abundance: many
j_gene: TRBJ2-3
d_gene: TRBD1
CDR3aa: CSASIYGQGADTQYF
CDR3nt: TGCAGTGCTAGCATTTACGGACAGGGGGCTGATACGCAGTATTTT

v_gene: TRBV20-1
abundance: few
j_gene: TRBJ1-5
d_gene: -
CDR3aa: CSATLGGGQPQHF
CDR3nt: TGCAGTGCTACCCTCGGGGGGGGCCAGCCCCAGCATTTT

v_gene: TRBV7-7
abundance: few
j_gene: TRBJ2-2
d_gene: -
CDR3aa: CASSAAVGNKRELFF
CDR3nt: TGTGCTAGCAGCGCAGCAGTAGGGAACAAGAGGGAGCTGTTTTTT

v_gene: TRBV19
abundance: -
j_gene: TRBJ1-6
d_gene: -
CDR3aa: CATSWGALDSPLHF
CDR3nt: TGTGCCACCAGCTGGGGGGCGCTGGATTCACCCCTCCACTTT

v_gene: TRBV20-1
abundance: many
j_gene: TRBJ1-2
d_gene: -
CDR3aa: CSGTENYGYTF
CDR3nt: TGCAGTGGCACAGAGAACTATGGCTACACCTTC

v_gene: TRBV15
abundance: -
j_gene: TRBJ2-6
d_gene: -
CDR3aa: CATSRDWGTSGANVLTF
CDR3nt: TGTGCCACCAGCAGAGATTGGGGCACCTCTGGGGCCAACGTCCTGACTTTC

v_gene: TRBV19
abundance: few
j_gene: TRBJ1-5
d_gene: -
CDR3aa: CASRSGDSNQPQHF
CDR3nt: TGTGCCAGTAGGTCCGGTGATAGCAATCAGCCCCAGCATTTT

v_gene: TRBV6-1
abundance: -
j_gene: TRBJ1-5
d_gene: -
CDR3aa: CASSDRVSNQPQHF
CDR3nt: TGTGCCAGCAGTGACAGGGTGAGCAATCAGCCCCAGCATTTT

v_gene: TRBV15
abundance: -
j_gene: TRBJ2-7
d_gene: TRBD1
CDR3aa: CATSSTDRPYEQYF
CDR3nt: TGTGCCACCAGCAGTACGGACAGGCCCTACGAGCAGTACTTC

v_gene: TRBV30
abundance: few
j_gene: TRBJ2-2
d_gene: TRBD1
CDR3aa: CAWSTSGGQGTGELFF
CDR3nt: TGTGCCTGGAGTACTTCCGGGGGACAGGGCACCGGGGAGCTGTTTTTT

v_gene: TRBV11-2
abundance: few
j_gene: TRBJ2-1
d_gene: TRBD2
CDR3aa: CASRLEGVYQRGPSYNEQFF
CDR3nt: TGTGCCAGCAGGTTAGAAGGGGTCTATCAGCGGGGGCCCTCCTACAATGAGCAGTTCTTC

v_gene: TRBV5-1
abundance: -
j_gene: TRBJ2-4
d_gene: -
CDR3aa: CASSLYGGAKNIQYF
CDR3nt: TGCGCCAGCAGCTTGTATGGGGGTGCCAAAAACATTCAGTACTTC

v_gene: TRBV3-1
abundance: -
j_gene: TRBJ2-1
d_gene: -
CDR3aa: CASSRAAGSYNEQFF
CDR3nt: TGTGCCAGCAGTAGGGCGGCAGGTTCCTACAATGAGCAGTTCTTC

v_gene: TRBV12-3/TRBV12-4
abundance: many
j_gene: TRBJ2-7
d_gene: -
CDR3aa: CASSFAGRSYEQYF
CDR3nt: TGTGCCAGCAGTTTCGCGGGGCGCTCCTACGAGCAGTACTTC

v_gene: TRBV3-1
abundance: -
j_gene: TRBJ1-5
d_gene: -
CDR3aa: CASSQGSGLNQPQHF
CDR3nt: TGTGCCAGCAGCCAAGGGTCAGGGCTCAATCAGCCCCAGCATTTT

v_gene: TRBV6-6
abundance: -
j_gene: TRBJ1-6
d_gene: -
CDR3aa: CASSYSGTHWAYNSPLHF
CDR3nt: TGTGCCAGCAGTTACTCGGGTACTCATTGGGCCTATAATTCACCCCTCCACTTT

v_gene: TRBV9
abundance: -
j_gene: TRBJ2-4
d_gene: -
CDR3aa: CASSVGIGLAKNIQYF
CDR3nt: TGTGCCAGCAGCGTAGGGATAGGCCTAGCCAAAAACATTCAGTACTTC

v_gene: TRBV15
abundance: -
j_gene: TRBJ2-7
d_gene: -
CDR3aa: CATSWGLYEQYF
CDR3nt: TGTGCCACCAGCTGGGGCCTCTACGAGCAGTACTTC

v_gene: TRBV7-6
abundance: -
j_gene: TRBJ2-3
d_gene: -
CDR3aa: CASSLGSGQGDTQYF
CDR3nt: TGTGCCAGCAGCTTAGGGTCAGGGCAAGGAGATACGCAGTATTTT

v_gene: TRBV5-1
abundance: many
j_gene: TRBJ1-2
d_gene: TRBD1
CDR3aa: CASSPTGYYGYTF
CDR3nt: TGCGCCAGCAGCCCGACAGGGTACTATGGCTACACCTTC

v_gene: TRBV6-1
abundance: -
j_gene: TRBJ2-2
d_gene: -
CDR3aa: CASSEPGETGELFF
CDR3nt: TGTGCCAGCAGTGAACCAGGCGAGACCGGGGAGCTGTTTTTT

v_gene: TRBV9
abundance: -
j_gene: TRBJ1-2
d_gene: -
CDR3aa: CASSMGGRPNYGYTF
CDR3nt: TGTGCCAGCAGTATGGGAGGCAGACCGAACTATGGCTACACCTTC

v_gene: TRBV5-5
abundance: few
j_gene: TRBJ1-5
d_gene: -
CDR3aa: CASSTVVDGGNQPQHF
CDR3nt: TGTGCCAGCAGCACGGTCGTGGACGGGGGCAATCAGCCCCAGCATTTT

v_gene: TRBV27
abundance: few
j_gene: TRBJ2-1
d_gene: -
CDR3aa: CASSPSSDEQFF
CDR3nt: TGTGCCAGCAGCCCTAGCTCGGATGAGCAGTTCTTC

v_gene: TRBV11-2
abundance: many
j_gene: TRBJ2-1
d_gene: -
CDR3aa: CASSLDGPGETFF
CDR3nt: TGTGCCAGCAGCTTAGACGGTCCAGGTGAGACTTTCTTC

v_gene: TRBV19
abundance: -
j_gene: TRBJ1-2
d_gene: TRBD1
CDR3aa: CASKVTGEYVYGYTF
CDR3nt: TGTGCCAGTAAGGTGACAGGGGAGTACGTCTATGGCTACACCTTC

v_gene: TRBV6-2/TRBV6-3
abundance: few
j_gene: TRBJ1-1
d_gene: -
CDR3aa: CASSLPGASSAEAFF
CDR3nt: TGTGCCAGCAGTCTGCCAGGGGCCTCGAGCGCTGAAGCTTTCTTT

v_gene: TRBV4-1
abundance: -
j_gene: TRBJ2-2
d_gene: TRBD1
CDR3aa: CASSPRDRPWELFF
CDR3nt: TGCGCCAGCAGCCCCCGGGACAGGCCGTGGGAGCTGTTTTTT

v_gene: TRBV10-3
abundance: many
j_gene: TRBJ2-5
d_gene: -
CDR3aa: CAISESSFQETQYF
CDR3nt: TGTGCCATCAGTGAGTCTTCCTTCCAAGAGACCCAGTACTTC

v_gene: TRBV20-1
abundance: many
j_gene: TRBJ2-7
d_gene: -
CDR3aa: CSARDPQGTYEQYF
CDR3nt: TGCAGTGCTAGAGATCCCCAGGGAACCTACGAGCAGTACTTC

v_gene: TRBV20-1
abundance: few
j_gene: TRBJ2-7
d_gene: TRBD1
CDR3aa: CSARPLDRGGDEQYF
CDR3nt: TGCAGTGCTAGACCTTTGGACAGGGGCGGCGACGAGCAGTACTTC

v_gene: TRBV24-1
abundance: -
j_gene: TRBJ2-1
d_gene: -
CDR3aa: CATSDLERAYNEQFF
CDR3nt: TGTGCCACCAGTGATTTGGAGCGGGCTTACAATGAGCAGTTCTTC

v_gene: TRBV5-1
abundance: many
j_gene: TRBJ1-2
d_gene: -
CDR3aa: CASNSPRTDTTNYGYTF
CDR3nt: TGCGCCAGCAACTCACCTCGGACAGACACGACTAACTATGGCTACACCTTC

v_gene: TRBV6-2/TRBV6-3
abundance: many
j_gene: TRBJ2-1
d_gene: -
CDR3aa: CASSLSGGRGEQFF
CDR3nt: TGTGCCAGCAGCCTTAGTGGGGGGCGCGGCGAGCAGTTCTTC